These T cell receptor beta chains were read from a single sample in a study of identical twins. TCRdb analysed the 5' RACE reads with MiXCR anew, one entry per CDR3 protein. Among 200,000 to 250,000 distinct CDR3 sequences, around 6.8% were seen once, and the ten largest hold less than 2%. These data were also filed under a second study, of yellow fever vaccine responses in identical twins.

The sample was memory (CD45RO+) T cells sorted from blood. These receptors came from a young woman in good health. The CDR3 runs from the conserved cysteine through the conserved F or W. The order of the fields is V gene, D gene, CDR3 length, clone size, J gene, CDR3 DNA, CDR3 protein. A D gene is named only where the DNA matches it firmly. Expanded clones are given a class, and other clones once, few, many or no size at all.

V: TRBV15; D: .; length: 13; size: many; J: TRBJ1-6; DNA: TGTGCCACCAGCAGAGACCGTGGCGCGACCCTCCACTTT; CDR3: CATSRDRGATLHF
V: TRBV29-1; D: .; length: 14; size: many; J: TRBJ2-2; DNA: TGCAGCGTTGCGTCAGGGGTGAACACCGGGGAGCTGTTTTTT; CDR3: CSVASGVNTGELFF
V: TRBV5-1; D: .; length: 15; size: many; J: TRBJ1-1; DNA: TGCGCCAGCAGCTTGACCCCACTGGGGATAACTGAAGCTTTCTTT; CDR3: CASSLTPLGITEAFF
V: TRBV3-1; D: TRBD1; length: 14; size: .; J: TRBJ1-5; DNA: TGTGCCAGCAGCGCCACGACAGGGAACCAGCCCCAGCATTTT; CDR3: CASSATTGNQPQHF
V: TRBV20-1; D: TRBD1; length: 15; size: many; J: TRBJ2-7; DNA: TGCAGTGCTAGAGACCCACAGGGGGGTGGGTACGAGCAGTACTTC; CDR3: CSARDPQGGGYEQYF
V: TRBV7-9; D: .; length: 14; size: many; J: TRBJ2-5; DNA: TGTGCCAGCAGCTCCGGGTCGTCCACAGAGACCCAGTACTTC; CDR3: CASSSGSSTETQYF
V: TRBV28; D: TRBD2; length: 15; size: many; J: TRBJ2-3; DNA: TGTGCCAGCTGGATTAGCGGGAGGGCCAGGGATACGCAGTATTTT; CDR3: CASWISGRARDTQYF
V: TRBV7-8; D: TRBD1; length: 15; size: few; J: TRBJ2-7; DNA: TGTGCCAGCAGCTTGAACCGGGACAGTCACTACGAGCAGTACTTC; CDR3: CASSLNRDSHYEQYF
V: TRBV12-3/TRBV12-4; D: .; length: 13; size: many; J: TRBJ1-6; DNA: TGTGCCAGCAGCCCCGACGGTTTATCACCCCTCCACTTT; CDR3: CASSPDGLSPLHF
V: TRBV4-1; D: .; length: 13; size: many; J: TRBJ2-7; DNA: TGCGCCAGCAGCCAAGGACCCTCCTACGAGCAGTACTTC; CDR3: CASSQGPSYEQYF
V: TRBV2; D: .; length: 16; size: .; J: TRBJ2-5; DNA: TGTGCCAGCAGCCCTCCCCCGGGCCGCGCCCAAGAGACCCAGTACTTC; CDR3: CASSPPPGRAQETQYF
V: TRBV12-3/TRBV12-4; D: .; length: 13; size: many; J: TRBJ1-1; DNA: TGTGCCAGCAGCCCCGGGACAATCACTGAAGCTTTCTTT; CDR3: CASSPGTITEAFF
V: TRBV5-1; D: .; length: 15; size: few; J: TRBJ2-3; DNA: TGCGCCAGCAGGCGGGACCCCACACCAACAGATACGCAGTATTTT; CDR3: CASRRDPTPTDTQYF
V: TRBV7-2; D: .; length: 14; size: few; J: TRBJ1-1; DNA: TGTGCCAGCAGCCCCGGGGTTATGAACACTGAAGCTTTCTTT; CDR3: CASSPGVMNTEAFF
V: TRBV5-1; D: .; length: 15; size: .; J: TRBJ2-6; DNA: TGCGCCAGCAGCGCCTTGCTCTCTGGGGCCAACGTCCTGACTTTC; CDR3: CASSALLSGANVLTF
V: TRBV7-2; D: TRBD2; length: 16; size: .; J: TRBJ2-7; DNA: TGTGCCAGCAGCTTAGCTCCGGGGACTAGCGGCTACGAGCAGTACTTC; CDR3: CASSLAPGTSGYEQYF
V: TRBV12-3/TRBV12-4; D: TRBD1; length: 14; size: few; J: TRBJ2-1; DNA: TGTGCCAGCAGCAATAGACAGGGGGCCAATGAGCAGTTCTTC; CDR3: CASSNRQGANEQFF
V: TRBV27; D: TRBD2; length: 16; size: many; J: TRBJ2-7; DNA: TGTGCCAGCAGTCCATTCCCTAGCGGGAGAGGCTACGAGCAGTACTTC; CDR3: CASSPFPSGRGYEQYF
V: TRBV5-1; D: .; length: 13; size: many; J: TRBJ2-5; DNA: TGCGCCAGCAGCCCCAGAGAGGGAGAGACCCAGTACTTC; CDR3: CASSPREGETQYF
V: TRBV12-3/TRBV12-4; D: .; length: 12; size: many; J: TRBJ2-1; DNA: TGTGCCAGCAGTCGAGGGAACAATGAGCAGTTCTTC; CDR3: CASSRGNNEQFF
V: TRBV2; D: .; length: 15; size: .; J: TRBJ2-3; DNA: TGTTCCACCACCGAACAGGGAATAGATACAGATACGCAGTATTTT; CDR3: CSTTEQGIDTDTQYF
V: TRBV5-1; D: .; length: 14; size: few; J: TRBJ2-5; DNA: TGCGCCAGCAGCTTCGGACTCGGCGGGGTGACCCAGTACTTC; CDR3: CASSFGLGGVTQYF
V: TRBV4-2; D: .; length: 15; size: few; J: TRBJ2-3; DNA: TGTGCCAGCAGCCAAGATCTACAGGGCACAGATACGCAGTATTTT; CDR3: CASSQDLQGTDTQYF
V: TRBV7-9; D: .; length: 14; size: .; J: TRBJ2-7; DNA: TGTGCCAGCAGCTTACCGGGCAACTCCTACGAGCAGTACTTC; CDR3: CASSLPGNSYEQYF
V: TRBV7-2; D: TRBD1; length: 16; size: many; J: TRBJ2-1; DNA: TGTGCCAGCAGCCGGGACAGGGGATGGTCCTACAATGAGCAGTTCTTC; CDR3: CASSRDRGWSYNEQFF
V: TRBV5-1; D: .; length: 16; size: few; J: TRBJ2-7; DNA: TGCGCCAGCAGCTCCGAGGGGGGACGAGGAGCCTACGAGCAGTACTTC; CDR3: CASSSEGGRGAYEQYF
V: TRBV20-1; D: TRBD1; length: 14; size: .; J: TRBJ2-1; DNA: TGCAGTGCTAACCGGGACAGGGCCCAGGATGAGCAGTTCTTC; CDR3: CSANRDRAQDEQFF
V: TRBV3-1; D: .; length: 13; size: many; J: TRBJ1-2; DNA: TGTGCCAGCAGCCCGACCAGGGATACGGGCTACACCTTC; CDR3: CASSPTRDTGYTF
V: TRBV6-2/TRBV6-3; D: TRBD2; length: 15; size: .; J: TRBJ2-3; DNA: TGTGCCAGCAGTCCTACTGGACTAGTTGCGGATACGCAGTATTTT; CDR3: CASSPTGLVADTQYF
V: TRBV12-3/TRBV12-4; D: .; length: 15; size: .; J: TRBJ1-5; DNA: TGTGCCAGCAGGGAGGGGGAGAACCGCAATCAGCCCCAGCATTTT; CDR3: CASREGENRNQPQHF
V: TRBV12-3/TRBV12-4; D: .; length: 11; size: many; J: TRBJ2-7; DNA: TGTGCCAGCAGTTCCCGGACAGATCAGTACTTC; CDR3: CASSSRTDQYF
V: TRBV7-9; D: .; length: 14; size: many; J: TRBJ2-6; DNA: TGTGCCAGCAGCCAAACATCTGGGGCCAACGTCCTGACTTTC; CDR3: CASSQTSGANVLTF
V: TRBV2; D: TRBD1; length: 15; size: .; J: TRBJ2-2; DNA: TGTGCCAGCAGTGAAGTAGGGGGCGGCACCGGGGAGCTGTTTTTT; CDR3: CASSEVGGGTGELFF
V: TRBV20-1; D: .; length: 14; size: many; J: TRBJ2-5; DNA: TGCAGTGCTAGAGGACCGGGACAACAAGAGACCCAGTACTTC; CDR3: CSARGPGQQETQYF
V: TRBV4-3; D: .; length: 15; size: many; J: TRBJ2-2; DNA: TGCGCCAGCAGCCAAGCGTTAGAGAACACCGGGGAGCTGTTTTTT; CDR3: CASSQALENTGELFF
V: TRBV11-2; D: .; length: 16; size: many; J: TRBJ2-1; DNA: TGTGCCAGCAGCTCCCTTAGCGGTTCCCGCTACAATGAGCAGTTCTTC; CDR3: CASSSLSGSRYNEQFF
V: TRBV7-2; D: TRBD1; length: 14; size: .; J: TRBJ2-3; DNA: TGTGCCAGCAACCGGGACAGGGGTATCGGTACGCAGTATTTT; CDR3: CASNRDRGIGTQYF
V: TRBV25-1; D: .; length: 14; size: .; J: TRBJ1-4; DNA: TGTGCCAGCAGAGACTGGGGTTATAATGAAAAACTGTTTTTT; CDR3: CASRDWGYNEKLFF
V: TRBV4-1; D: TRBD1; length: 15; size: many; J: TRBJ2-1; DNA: TGCGCCAGCAGCCAAGAGGGAGACAGGGGTAGTGAGCAGTTCTTC; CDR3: CASSQEGDRGSEQFF
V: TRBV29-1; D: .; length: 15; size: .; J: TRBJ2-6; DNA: TGCAGCGTTGGTCCAACCAGCTCTGGGGCCAACGTCCTGACTTTC; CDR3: CSVGPTSSGANVLTF
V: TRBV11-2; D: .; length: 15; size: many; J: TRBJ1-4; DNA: TGTGCCAGCAGCTTAGGTGGGCAGGGTAATGAAAAACTGTTTTTT; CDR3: CASSLGGQGNEKLFF
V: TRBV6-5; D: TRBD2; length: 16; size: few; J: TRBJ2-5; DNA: TGTGCCAGCAGTTACGAGTCTCAAGCGGGGGGCGCCCCGAGAAACTTC; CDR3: CASSYESQAGGAPRNF
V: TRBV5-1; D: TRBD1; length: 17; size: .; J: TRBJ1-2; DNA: TGCGCCAGCAGCTTGGGCGGGACAGGTCTCCTGGGAGGTGGCTACACCTTC; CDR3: CASSLGGTGLLGGGYTF
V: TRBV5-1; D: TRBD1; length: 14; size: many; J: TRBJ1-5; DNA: TGCGCCAGCAGGCCAGGGGGGGGCAATCAGCCCCAGCATTTT; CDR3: CASRPGGGNQPQHF
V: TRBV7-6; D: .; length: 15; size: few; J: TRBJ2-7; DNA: TGTGCCAGCAGCTTAGAGGGCCAGAGCTCCTACGAGCAGTACTTC; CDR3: CASSLEGQSSYEQYF
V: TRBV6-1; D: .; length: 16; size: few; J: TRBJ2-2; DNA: TGTGCCAGCACCTTCAGGGGGGGCGCGAACACCGGGGAGCTGTTTTTT; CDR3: CASTFRGGANTGELFF
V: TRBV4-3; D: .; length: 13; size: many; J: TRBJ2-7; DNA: TGCGCCAGCAGCCAAGCACGGTCCTACGAGCAGTACTTC; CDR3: CASSQARSYEQYF
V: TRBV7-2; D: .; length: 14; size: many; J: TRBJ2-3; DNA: TGTGCCAGCAGCTTAGGATTCGGGGAAGATACGCAGTATTTT; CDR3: CASSLGFGEDTQYF
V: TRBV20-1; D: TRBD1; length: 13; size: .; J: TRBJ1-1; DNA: TGCAGTGCGCCACAGGGGGGAAGCACTGAAGCTTTCTTT; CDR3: CSAPQGGSTEAFF
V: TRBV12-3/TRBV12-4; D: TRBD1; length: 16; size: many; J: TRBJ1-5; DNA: TGTGCCAGCAGCCGCGGGACAGGCGGAAGCAATCAGCCCCAGCATTTT; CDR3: CASSRGTGGSNQPQHF
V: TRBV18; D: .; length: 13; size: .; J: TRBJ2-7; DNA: TGTGCCAGCTCCCCTTCCGTCACCTACGAGCAGTACTTC; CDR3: CASSPSVTYEQYF
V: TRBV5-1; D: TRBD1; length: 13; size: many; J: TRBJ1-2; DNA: TGCGCCAGCAGCCCGGGACAGGGGGACGGCTACACCTTC; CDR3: CASSPGQGDGYTF
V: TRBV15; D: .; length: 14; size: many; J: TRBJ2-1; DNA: TGTGCCACCAGCAGACGGGACGGGTACAATGAGCAGTTCTTC; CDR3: CATSRRDGYNEQFF
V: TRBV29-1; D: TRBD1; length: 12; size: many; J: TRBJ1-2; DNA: TGCAGCGTAACCGGGACAGGGTCCGGCTACACCTTC; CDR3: CSVTGTGSGYTF
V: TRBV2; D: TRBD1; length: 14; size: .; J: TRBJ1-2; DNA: TGTGCCAGCAGTGAACGACAGGGGACGGGAGGCTACACCTTC; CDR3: CASSERQGTGGYTF
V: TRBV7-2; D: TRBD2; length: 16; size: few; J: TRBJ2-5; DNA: TGTGCCAGCAGCTTAGTACAAAGCGGGAGCTGGGAGACCCAGTACTTC; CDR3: CASSLVQSGSWETQYF
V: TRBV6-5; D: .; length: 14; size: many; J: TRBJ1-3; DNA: TGTGCCAGCAGTTACTCGACCCGTGGAAACACCATATATTTT; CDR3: CASSYSTRGNTIYF
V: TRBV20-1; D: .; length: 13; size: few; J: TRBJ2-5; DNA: TGCAGTGCTAGAGACAGGGTTAGGCAGACCCAGTACTTC; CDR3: CSARDRVRQTQYF
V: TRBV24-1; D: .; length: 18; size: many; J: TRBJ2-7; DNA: TGTGCCACCAGTGATTTTTTTGGTAGTCAGGAGGGGAGCTACGAGCAGTACTTC; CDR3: CATSDFFGSQEGSYEQYF